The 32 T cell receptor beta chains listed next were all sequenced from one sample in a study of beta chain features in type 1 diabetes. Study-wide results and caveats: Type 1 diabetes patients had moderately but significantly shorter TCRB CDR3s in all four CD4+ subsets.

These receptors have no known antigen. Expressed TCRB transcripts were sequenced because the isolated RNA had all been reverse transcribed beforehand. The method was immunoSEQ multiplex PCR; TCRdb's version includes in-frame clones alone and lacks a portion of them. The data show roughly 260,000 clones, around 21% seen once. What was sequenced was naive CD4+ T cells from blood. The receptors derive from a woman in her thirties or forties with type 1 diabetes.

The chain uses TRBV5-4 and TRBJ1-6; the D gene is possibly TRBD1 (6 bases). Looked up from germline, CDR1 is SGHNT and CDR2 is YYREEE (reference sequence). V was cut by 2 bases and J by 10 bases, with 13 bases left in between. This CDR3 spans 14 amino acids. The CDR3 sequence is CASSFRDKGSPLHF. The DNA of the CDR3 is TGTGCCAGCAGCTTCCGGGACAAGGGATCACCCCTCCACTTT.

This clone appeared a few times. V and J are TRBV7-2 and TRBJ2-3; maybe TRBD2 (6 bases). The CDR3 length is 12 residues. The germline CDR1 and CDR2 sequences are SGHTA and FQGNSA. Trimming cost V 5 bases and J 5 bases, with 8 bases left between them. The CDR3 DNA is TGTGCCAGCAGCGCCGGGGGAGATACGCAGTATTTT. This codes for CASSAGGDTQYF.

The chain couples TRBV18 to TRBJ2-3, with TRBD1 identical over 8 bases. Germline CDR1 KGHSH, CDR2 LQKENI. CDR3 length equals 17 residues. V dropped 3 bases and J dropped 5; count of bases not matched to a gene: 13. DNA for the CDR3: TGTGCCAGCTCACCGAATTCAGGGGGCGAAGTAGGAGATACGCAGTATTTT. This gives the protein CASSPNSGGEVGDTQYF.

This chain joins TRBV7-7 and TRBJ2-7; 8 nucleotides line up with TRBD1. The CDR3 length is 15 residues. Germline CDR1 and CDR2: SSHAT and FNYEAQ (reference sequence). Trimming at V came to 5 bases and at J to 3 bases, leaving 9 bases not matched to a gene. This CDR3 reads CASSQGQGSFYEQYF. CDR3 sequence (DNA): TGTGCCAGCAGCCAAGGACAGGGATCCTTCTACGAGCAGTACTTC.

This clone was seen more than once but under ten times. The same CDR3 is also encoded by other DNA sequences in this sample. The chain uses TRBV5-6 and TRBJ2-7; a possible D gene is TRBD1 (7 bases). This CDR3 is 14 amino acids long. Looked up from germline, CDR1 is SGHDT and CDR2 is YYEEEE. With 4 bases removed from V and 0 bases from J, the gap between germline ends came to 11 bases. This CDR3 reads CASSRGTVSYEQYF. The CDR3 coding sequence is TGTGCCAGCAGCCGGGGGACAGTCTCCTACGAGCAGTACTTC.

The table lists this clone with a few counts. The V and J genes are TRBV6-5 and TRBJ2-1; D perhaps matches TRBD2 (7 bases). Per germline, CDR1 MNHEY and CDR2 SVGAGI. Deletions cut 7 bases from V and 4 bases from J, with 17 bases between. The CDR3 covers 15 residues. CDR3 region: CASTNTGRGYNEQFF. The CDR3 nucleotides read TGTGCCAGCACTAATACGGGGAGGGGGTACAATGAGCAGTTCTTC.

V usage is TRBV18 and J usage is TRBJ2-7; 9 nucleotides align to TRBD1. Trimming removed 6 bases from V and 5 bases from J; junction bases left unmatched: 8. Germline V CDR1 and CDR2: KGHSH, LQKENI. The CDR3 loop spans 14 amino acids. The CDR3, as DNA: TGTGCCAGCTCGCCCGGGACAGGGAAGGACGAGCAGTACTTC. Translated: CASSPGTGKDEQYF. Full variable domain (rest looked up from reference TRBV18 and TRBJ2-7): NAGVMQNPRHLVRRRGQEARLRCSPMKGHSHVYWYRQLPEEGLKFMVYLQKENIIDESGMPKERFSAEFPKEGPSILRIQQVVRGDSAAYFCASSPGTGKDEQYFGPGTRLTVT.

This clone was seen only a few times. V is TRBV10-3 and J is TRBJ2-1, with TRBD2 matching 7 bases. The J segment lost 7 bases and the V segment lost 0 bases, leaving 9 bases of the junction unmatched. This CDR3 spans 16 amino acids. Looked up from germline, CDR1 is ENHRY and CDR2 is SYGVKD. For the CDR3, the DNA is TGTGCCATCAGTGAGTCGCCCGGACTCGGGAGGAATGAGCAGTTCTTC. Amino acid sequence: CAISESPGLGRNEQFF.

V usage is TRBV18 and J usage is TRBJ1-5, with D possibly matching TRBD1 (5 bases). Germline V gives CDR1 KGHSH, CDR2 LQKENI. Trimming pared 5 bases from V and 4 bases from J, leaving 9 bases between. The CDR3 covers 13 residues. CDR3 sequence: CASSSRQNQPQHF. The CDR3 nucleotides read TGTGCCAGCTCATCTCGACAGAATCAGCCCCAGCATTTT.

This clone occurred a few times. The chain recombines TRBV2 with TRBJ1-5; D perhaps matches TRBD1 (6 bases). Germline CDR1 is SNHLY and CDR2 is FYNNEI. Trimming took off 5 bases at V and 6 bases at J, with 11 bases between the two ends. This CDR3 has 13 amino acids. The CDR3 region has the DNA TGTGCCAGCAGTATACAGGGCCCTCAGCCCCAGCATTTT. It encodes CASSIQGPQPQHF. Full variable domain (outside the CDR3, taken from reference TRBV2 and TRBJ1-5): EPEVTQTPSHQVTQMGQEVILRCVPISNHLYFYWYRQILGQKVEFLVSFYNNEISEKSEIFDDQFSVERPDGSNFTLKIRSTKLEDSAMYFCASSIQGPQPQHFGDGTRLSIL.

This chain's CDR3 is CASSSEIEQYF. In DNA, the CDR3 is TGTGCCAGCAGCTCCGAGATAGAGCAGTACTTC. The chain recombines TRBV7-8 with TRBJ2-7; D not resolved. The CDR3 sequence is 11 residues long. Germline CDR1 reads SGHVS; CDR2 reads FQNEAQ. The V end lost 4 bases, the J end lost 7 bases, and 8 bases lay between the germline ends.

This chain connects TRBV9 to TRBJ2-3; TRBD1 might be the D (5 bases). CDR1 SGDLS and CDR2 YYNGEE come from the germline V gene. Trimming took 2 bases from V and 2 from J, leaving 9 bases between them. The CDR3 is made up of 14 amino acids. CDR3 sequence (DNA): TGTGCCAGCAGCGTGATAGGGGTCACAGATACGCAGTATTTT. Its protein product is CASSVIGVTDTQYF.

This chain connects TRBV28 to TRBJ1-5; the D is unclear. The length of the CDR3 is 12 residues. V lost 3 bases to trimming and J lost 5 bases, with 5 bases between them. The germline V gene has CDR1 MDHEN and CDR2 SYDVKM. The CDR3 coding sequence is TGTGCCAGCAGTTTCCCCGATCAGCCCCAGCATTTT. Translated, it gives CASSFPDQPQHF.

This CDR3 reads CAWRVHRSYEQYF. DNA for the CDR3: TGTGCCTGGAGGGTACACAGGTCCTACGAGCAGTACTTC. The genes are TRBV30 and TRBJ2-7, with D tentatively TRBD1 (5 bases). Germline V gene lookup returns CDR1 GTSNPN and CDR2 SVGIG (reference sequence). The CDR3 extends over 13 amino acids. The V end was cut by 3 bases, the J end by 1 base, with 10 bases between.

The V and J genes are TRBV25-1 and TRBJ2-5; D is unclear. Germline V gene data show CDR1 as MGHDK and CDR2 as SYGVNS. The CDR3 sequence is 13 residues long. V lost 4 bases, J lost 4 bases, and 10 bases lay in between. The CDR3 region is CASSVPPGETQYF. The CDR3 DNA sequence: TGTGCCAGCAGTGTTCCCCCCGGAGAGACCCAGTACTTC.

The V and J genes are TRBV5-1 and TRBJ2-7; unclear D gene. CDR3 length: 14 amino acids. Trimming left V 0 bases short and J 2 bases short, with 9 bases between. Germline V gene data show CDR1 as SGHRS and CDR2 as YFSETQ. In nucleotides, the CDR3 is TGCGCCAGCAGCTTGGGCGCGGTTGCCTACGAGCAGTACTTC. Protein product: CASSLGAVAYEQYF. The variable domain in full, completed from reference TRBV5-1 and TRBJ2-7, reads KAGVTQTPRYLIKTRGQQVTLSCSPISGHRSVSWYQQTPGQGLQFLFEYFSETQRNKGNFPGRFSGRQFSNSRSEMNVSTLELGDSALYLCASSLGAVAYEQYFGPGTRLTVT.

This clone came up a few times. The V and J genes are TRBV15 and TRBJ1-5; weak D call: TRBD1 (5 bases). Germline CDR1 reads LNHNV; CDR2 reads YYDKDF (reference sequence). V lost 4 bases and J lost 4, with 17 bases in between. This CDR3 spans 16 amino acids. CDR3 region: CATSKRAGNENQPQHF. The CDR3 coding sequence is TGTGCCACCAGCAAACGAGCAGGGAACGAGAATCAGCCCCAGCATTTT.

The CDR3 DNA follows: TGTGCCAGCAAGCACCGGGACATAGACACCGGGGAGCTGTTTTTT. The encoded protein is CASKHRDIDTGELFF. J is TRBJ2-2 and V is TRBV2; D possibly corresponds to TRBD1 (6 bases). Trimming stripped 7 bases from V and 3 bases from J, with 15 bases between. Germline V gene lookup returns CDR1 SNHLY and CDR2 FYNNEI. This CDR3 spans 15 amino acids. The whole variable domain, remainder taken from reference TRBV2 and TRBJ2-2, is EPEVTQTPSHQVTQMGQEVILRCVPISNHLYFYWYRQILGQKVEFLVSFYNNEISEKSEIFDDQFSVERPDGSNFTLKIRSTKLEDSAMYFCASKHRDIDTGELFFGEGSRLTVL.

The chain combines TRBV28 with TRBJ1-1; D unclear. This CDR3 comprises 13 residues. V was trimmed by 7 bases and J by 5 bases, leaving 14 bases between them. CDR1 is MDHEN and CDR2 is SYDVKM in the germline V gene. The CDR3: CASTVSGYTEAFF. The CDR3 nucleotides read TGTGCCAGCACCGTGTCGGGGTATACTGAAGCTTTCTTT.

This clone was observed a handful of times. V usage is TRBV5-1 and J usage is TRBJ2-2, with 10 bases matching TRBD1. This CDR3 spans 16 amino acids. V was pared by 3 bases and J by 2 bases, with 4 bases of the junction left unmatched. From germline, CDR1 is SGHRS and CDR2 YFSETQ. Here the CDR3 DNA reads TGCGCCAGCAGCTCGGTGACAGGGGGCAACACCGGGGAGCTGTTTTTT. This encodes CASSSVTGGNTGELFF.

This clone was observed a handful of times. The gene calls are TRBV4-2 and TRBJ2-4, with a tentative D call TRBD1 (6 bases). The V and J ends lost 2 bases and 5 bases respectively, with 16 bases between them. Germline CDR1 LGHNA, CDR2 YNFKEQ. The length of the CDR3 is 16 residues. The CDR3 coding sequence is TGTGCCAGCAGCCAACAGGACAGAAGTGAACAAAACATTCAGTACTTC. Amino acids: CASSQQDRSEQNIQYF.

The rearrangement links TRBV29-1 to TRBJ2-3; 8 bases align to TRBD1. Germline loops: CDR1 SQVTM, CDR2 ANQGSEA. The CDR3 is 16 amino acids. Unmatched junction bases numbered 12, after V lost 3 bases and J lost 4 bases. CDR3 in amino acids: CSVEGSGGSVSDTQYF. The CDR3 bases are TGCAGCGTTGAGGGTTCAGGGGGCTCCGTCTCAGATACGCAGTATTTT.

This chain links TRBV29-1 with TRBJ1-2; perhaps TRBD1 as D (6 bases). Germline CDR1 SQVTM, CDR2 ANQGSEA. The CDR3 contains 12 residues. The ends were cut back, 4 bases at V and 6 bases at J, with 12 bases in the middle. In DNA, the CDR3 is TGCAGCGTTGCAGGGGTTCGGGATGGCTACACCTTC. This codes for CSVAGVRDGYTF. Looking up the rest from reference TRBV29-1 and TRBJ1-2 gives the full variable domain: SAVISQKPSRDICQRGTSLTIQCQVDSQVTMMFWYRQQPGQSLTLIATANQGSEATYESGFVIDKFPISRPNLTFSTLTVSNMSPEDSSIYLCSVAGVRDGYTFGSGTRLTVV.

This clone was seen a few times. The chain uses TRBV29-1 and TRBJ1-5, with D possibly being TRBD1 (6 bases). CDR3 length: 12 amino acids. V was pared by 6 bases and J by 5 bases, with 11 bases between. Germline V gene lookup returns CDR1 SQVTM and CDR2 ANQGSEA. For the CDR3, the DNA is TGCAGCGTCACAGGGCCCGATCAGCCCCAGCATTTT. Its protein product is CSVTGPDQPQHF.

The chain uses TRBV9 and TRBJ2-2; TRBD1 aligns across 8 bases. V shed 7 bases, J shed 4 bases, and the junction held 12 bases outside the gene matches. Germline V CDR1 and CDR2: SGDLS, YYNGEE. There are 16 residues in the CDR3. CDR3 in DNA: TGTGCCAGCTCCGAAGACAGGGGCCTTTTCACCGGGGAGCTGTTTTTT. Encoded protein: CASSEDRGLFTGELFF.

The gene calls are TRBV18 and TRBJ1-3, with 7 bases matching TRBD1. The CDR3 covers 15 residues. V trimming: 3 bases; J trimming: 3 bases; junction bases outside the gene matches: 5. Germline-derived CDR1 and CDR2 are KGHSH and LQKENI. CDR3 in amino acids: CASSPPGQFGNTIYF. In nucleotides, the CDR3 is TGTGCCAGCTCACCCCCGGGACAGTTTGGAAACACCATATATTTT. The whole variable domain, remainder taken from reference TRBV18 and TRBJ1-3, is NAGVMQNPRHLVRRRGQEARLRCSPMKGHSHVYWYRQLPEEGLKFMVYLQKENIIDESGMPKERFSAEFPKEGPSILRIQQVVRGDSAAYFCASSPPGQFGNTIYFGEGSWLTVV.

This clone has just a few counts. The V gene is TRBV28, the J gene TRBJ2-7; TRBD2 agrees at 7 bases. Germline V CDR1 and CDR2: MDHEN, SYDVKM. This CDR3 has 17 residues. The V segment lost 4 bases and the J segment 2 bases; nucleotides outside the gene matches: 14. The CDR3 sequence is CASSSPIGGGLTYEQYF. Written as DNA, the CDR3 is TGTGCCAGCAGTTCCCCTATCGGGGGAGGGTTAACCTACGAGCAGTACTTC.

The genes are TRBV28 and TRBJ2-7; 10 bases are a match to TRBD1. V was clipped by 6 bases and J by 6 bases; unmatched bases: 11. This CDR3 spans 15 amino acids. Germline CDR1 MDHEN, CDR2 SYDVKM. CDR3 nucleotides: TGTGCCAGCAGCCCCCCCGACAGGGGGCTCGCCGAGCAGTACTTC. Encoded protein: CASSPPDRGLAEQYF.

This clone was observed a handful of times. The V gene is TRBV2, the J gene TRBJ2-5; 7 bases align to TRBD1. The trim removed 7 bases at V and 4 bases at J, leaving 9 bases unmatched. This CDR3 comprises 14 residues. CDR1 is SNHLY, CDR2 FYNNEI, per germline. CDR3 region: CASTGTVRGETQYF. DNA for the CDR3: TGTGCCAGCACCGGGACAGTAAGAGGAGAGACCCAGTACTTC.

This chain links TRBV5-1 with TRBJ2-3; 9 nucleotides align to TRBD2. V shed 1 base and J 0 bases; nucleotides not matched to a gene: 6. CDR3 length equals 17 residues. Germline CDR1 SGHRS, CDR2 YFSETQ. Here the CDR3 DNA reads TGCGCCAGCAGCTTGTTGCGGGAGGGGGCCAGCACAGATACGCAGTATTTT. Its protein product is CASSLLREGASTDTQYF.

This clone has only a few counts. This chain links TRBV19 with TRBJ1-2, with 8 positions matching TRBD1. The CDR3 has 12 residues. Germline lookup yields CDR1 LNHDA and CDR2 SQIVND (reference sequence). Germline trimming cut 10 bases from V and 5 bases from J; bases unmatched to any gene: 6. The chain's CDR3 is CATGGAWYGYTF. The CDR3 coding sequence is TGTGCCACAGGGGGCGCTTGGTATGGCTACACCTTC.

The DNA for the CDR3 is TGTGCCAGCAGCCGATCGACAGGGGGCTGGGAGCAGTTCTTC. This gives the protein CASSRSTGGWEQFF. The rearrangement joins TRBV14 to TRBJ2-1; 10 bases line up with TRBD1. Unmatched junction bases numbered 7, after V lost 4 bases and J lost 10 bases. This CDR3 spans 14 amino acids. Germline CDR1 SGHDN, CDR2 FVKESK. The full variable domain, rest sourced from reference TRBV14 and TRBJ2-1, is EAGVTQFPSHSVIEKGQTVTLRCDPISGHDNLYWYRRVMGKEIKFLLHFVKESKQDESGMPNNRFLAERTGGTYSTLKVQPAELEDSGVYFCASSRSTGGWEQFFGPGTRLTVL.